The clone carrying this TCR beta chain showed up just once. The sample belongs to a study of OX40 agonist ivuxolimab in advanced cancers. Study-level background: Six ivuxolimab dose levels, 0.01 to 10 mg/kg, were given intravenously every 2 weeks.

Assay: immunoSEQ multiplex PCR; the TCRdb copy retains only in-frame clones and omits some. The data hold 70,000 to 85,000 clones, with approximately 90% observed a single time. A history of autoimmune disease or systemic immunosuppression excluded patients. Germline loops: CDR1 LNHDA, CDR2 SQIVND (reference sequence). The CDR3 runs 13 residues. V lost 1 base and J lost 9, with 10 bases in between. The input for sequencing was CD4+ or CD8+ T cells sorted from blood, taken in a trial of the OX40 agonist ivuxolimab. The chain uses TRBV19 and TRBJ2-1; D is ambiguous. The source of this sequence is an adult with an advanced solid tumor such as melanoma, head and neck, liver or kidney cancer. CDR3 nucleotide sequence: TGTGCCAGTAGTATAGTCGACGGCAGTGAGCAGTTCTTC. It is translated as CASSIVDGSEQFF.